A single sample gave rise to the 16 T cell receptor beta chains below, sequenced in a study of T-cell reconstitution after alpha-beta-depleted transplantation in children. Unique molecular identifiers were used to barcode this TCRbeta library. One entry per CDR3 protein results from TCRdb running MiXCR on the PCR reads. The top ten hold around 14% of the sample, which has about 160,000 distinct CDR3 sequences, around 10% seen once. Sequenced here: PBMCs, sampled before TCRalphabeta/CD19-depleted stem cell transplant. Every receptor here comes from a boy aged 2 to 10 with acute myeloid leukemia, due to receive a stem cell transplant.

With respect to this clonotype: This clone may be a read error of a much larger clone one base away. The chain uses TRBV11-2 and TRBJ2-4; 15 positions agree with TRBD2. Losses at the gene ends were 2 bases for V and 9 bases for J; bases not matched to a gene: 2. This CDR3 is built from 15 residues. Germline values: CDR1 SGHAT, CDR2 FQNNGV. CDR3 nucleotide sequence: TGTGCCAGCAGCTTACCGGGACTAGCGGGAGGCATTCAGTACTTC. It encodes CASSLPGLAGGIQYF.

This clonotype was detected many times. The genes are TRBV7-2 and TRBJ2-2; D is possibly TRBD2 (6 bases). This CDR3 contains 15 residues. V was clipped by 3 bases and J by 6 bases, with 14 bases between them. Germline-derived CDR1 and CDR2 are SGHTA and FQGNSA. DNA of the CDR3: TGTGCCAGCAGCTTTAGCGGAGTCGGCGCCGGGGAGCTGTTTTTT. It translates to CASSFSGVGAGELFF.

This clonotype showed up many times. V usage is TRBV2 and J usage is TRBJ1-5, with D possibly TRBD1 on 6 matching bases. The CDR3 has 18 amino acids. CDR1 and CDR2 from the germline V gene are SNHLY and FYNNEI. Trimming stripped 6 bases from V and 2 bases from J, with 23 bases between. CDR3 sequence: CASSSPGGSWGGNQPQHF. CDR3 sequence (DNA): TGTGCCAGCAGCTCCCCCGGGGGCTCGTGGGGGGGCAATCAGCCCCAGCATTTT.

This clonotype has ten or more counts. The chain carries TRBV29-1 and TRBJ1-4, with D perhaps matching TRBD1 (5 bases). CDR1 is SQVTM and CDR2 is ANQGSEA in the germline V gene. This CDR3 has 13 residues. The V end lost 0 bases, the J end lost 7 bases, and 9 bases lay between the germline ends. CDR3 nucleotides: TGCAGCGTTGAAGATGGGGGGGGTGAAAAACTGTTTTTT. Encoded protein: CSVEDGGGEKLFF.

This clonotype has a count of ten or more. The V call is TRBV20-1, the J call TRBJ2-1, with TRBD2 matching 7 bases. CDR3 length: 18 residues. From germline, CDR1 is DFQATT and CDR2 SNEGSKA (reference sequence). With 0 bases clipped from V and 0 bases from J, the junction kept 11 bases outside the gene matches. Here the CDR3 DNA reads TGCAGTGCTAGAGATGGGCTAGCGGACGGGAGCTCCTACAATGAGCAGTTCTTC. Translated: CSARDGLADGSSYNEQFF.

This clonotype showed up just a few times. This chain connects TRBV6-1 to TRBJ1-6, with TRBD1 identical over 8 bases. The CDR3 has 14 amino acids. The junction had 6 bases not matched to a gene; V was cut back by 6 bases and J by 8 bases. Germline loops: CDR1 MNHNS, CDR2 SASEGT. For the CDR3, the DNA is TGTGCCAGCAGCCTGGGACAGGTGGATTCACCCCTCCACTTT. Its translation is CASSLGQVDSPLHF.

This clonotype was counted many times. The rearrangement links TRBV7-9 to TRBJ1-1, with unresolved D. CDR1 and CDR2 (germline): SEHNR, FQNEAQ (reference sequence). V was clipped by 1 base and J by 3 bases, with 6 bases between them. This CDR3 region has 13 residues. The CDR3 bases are TGTGCCAGCAGCTTAGTTGAGGACACTGAAGCTTTCTTT. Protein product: CASSLVEDTEAFF.

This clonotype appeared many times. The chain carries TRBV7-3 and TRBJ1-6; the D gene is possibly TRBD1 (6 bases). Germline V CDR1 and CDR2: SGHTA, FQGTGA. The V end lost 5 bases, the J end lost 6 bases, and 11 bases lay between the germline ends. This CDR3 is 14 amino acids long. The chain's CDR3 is CASSSGQPNSPLHF. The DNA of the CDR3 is TGTGCCAGCAGCAGCGGACAGCCTAATTCACCCCTCCACTTT.

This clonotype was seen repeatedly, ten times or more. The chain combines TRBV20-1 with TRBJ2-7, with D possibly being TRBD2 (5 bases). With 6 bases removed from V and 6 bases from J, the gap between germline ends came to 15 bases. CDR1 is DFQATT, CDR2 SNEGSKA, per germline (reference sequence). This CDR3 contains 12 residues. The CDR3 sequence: CSARGPPGEQYF. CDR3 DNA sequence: TGCAGTGCCCGAGGGCCCCCTGGCGAGCAGTACTTC.

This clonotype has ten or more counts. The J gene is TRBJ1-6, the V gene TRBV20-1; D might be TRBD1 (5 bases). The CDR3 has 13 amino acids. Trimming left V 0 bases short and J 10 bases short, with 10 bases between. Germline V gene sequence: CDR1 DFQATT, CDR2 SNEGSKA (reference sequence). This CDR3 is CSARDREASPLHF. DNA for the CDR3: TGCAGTGCTAGAGACAGGGAGGCGTCACCCCTCCACTTT.

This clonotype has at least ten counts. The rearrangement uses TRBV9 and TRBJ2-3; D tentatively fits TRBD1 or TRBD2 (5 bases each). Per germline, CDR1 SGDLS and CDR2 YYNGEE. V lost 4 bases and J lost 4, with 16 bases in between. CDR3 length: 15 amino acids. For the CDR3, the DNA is TGTGCCAGCAGCTCCCGAGGGGCAGATGCAGATACGCAGTATTTT. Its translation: CASSSRGADADTQYF.

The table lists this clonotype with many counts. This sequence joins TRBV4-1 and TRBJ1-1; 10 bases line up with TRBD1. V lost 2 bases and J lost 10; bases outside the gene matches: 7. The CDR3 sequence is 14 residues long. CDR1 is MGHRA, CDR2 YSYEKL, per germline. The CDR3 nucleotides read TGCGCCAGCAGCCAACCCCGACAGGGGGCAGGAGCTTTCTTT. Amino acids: CASSQPRQGAGAFF.

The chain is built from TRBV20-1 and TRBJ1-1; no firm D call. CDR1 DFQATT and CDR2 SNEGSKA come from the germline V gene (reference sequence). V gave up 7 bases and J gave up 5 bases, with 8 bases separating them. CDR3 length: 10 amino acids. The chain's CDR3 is CSGFETEAFF. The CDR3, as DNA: TGCAGTGGCTTTGAAACTGAAGCTTTCTTT.

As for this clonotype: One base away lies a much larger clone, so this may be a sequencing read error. In DNA form, the CDR3 reads TGTGCCAGCGCTGAGGACAGCTACACACATACGCAGTATTTT. This gives the protein CASAEDSYTHTQYF. This chain joins TRBV27 and TRBJ2-3, with D tentatively TRBD1 (6 bases). The V gene's germline CDR1 is MNHEY and CDR2 SMNVEV (reference sequence). The CDR3 has 14 amino acids.

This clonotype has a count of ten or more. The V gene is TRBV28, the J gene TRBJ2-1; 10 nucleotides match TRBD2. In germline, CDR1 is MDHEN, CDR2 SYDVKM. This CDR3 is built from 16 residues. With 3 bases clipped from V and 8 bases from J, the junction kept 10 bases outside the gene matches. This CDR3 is CASSLGLALYRDEQFF. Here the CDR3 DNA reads TGTGCCAGCAGTTTGGGACTAGCGTTGTACCGCGATGAGCAGTTCTTC.

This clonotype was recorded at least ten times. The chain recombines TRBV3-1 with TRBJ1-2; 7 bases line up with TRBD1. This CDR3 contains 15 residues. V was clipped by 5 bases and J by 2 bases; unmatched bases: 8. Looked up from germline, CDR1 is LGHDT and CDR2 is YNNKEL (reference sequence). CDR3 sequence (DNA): TGTGCCAGCAGCTATTCAGGGACAGACAACTATGGCTACACCTTC. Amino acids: CASSYSGTDNYGYTF.